Shown below are 29 T cell receptor beta chains from a single sample sequenced in a study of T-cell memory formation after mild COVID-19. TCRdb re-called the 5' RACE reads through MiXCR, storing one row per CDR3 protein. Here the sample spans roughly 350,000 distinct CDR3 sequences, around 30% being singletons. The material sequenced was PBMCs or a T cell subset sorted from them (not recorded which). These receptors came from an adult woman who had mild COVID-19 (a few samples of this study predate the infection). Cell type and time point are not known.

The rearrangement joins TRBV3-1 to TRBJ2-2; no definite D call. Between the trimmed V and J ends, which lost 1 base and 7 bases, there was a span of 7 bases. The CDR3 loop spans 13 amino acids. Germline lookup yields CDR1 LGHDT and CDR2 YNNKEL (reference sequence). CDR3: CASSQGMVGELFF. For the CDR3, the DNA is TGTGCCAGCAGCCAAGGGATGGTCGGGGAGCTGTTTTTT.

This chain links TRBV5-1 with TRBJ2-7, with D perhaps given as TRBD1 or TRBD2 (5 bases each). The CDR3 covers 16 residues. Germline lookup yields CDR1 SGHRS and CDR2 YFSETQ. Trimming removed 0 bases from V and 2 bases from J, with 15 bases in between. The CDR3: CASSLEGTTDPYEQYF. As DNA, the CDR3 is TGCGCCAGCAGCTTGGAAGGGACGACGGATCCCTACGAGCAGTACTTC.

This chain connects TRBV20-1 to TRBJ2-2; D possibly corresponds to TRBD1 (6 bases). Trimming left V 6 bases short and J 3 bases short, with 20 bases between. The CDR3 length is 16 residues. Germline values: CDR1 DFQATT, CDR2 SNEGSKA (reference sequence). The CDR3 loop is CSATGPRVAYTGELFF. The CDR3 region has the DNA TGCAGTGCAACAGGGCCGCGGGTAGCTTACACCGGGGAGCTGTTTTTT.

The V call is TRBV4-1, the J call TRBJ2-2, with 8 bases identical to TRBD2. Germline V CDR1 and CDR2: MGHRA, YSYEKL. The length of the CDR3 is 15 residues. J was trimmed by 6 bases and V by 4 bases; bases with no gene match: 7. The CDR3 is CASSPGGPRSGELFF. The CDR3 bases are TGCGCCAGCAGCCCGGGGGGGCCCAGGTCCGGGGAGCTGTTTTTT.

This clonotype came up once. The rearrangement uses TRBV2 and TRBJ2-2, with TRBD1 matching 7 bases. V gave up 7 bases and J gave up 6 bases; unmatched junction bases: 5. The CDR3 has 13 amino acids. Germline values: CDR1 SNHLY, CDR2 FYNNEI. The CDR3 nucleotides are TGTGCCAGCAATCCAACAGGGGCCGGGGAGCTGTTTTTT. Translating it yields CASNPTGAGELFF. Filled out from reference TRBV2 and TRBJ2-2, the complete variable domain reads EPEVTQTPSHQVTQMGQEVILRCVPISNHLYFYWYRQILGQKVEFLVSFYNNEISEKSEIFDDQFSVERPDGSNFTLKIRSTKLEDSAMYFCASNPTGAGELFFGEGSRLTVL.

The sample holds a few counts of this clonotype. The chain carries TRBV29-1 and TRBJ2-2; 7 bases agree with TRBD1. J gave up 2 bases and V 6 bases, and 6 bases lay outside the gene matches. Germline loops: CDR1 SQVTM, CDR2 ANQGSEA. The CDR3 is 14 residues long. Here the CDR3 reads CSVRSGGNTGELFF. DNA for the CDR3: TGCAGCGTCAGGTCAGGGGGTAACACCGGGGAGCTGTTTTTT.

This clonotype was seen more than once but under ten times. V gene TRBV3-1 combines with J gene TRBJ1-3; perhaps TRBD1 as D (5 bases). The CDR3 contains 15 residues. V shed 4 bases and J shed 0 bases, with 10 bases lying between them. Germline CDR1 LGHDT, CDR2 YNNKEL (reference sequence). CDR3 sequence reads: CASSRDGLSGNTIYF. DNA of the CDR3: TGTGCCAGCAGCCGGGACGGACTCTCTGGAAACACCATATATTTT.

This clonotype was seen a handful of times. V is TRBV7-3 and J is TRBJ2-3, with 7 bases matching TRBD1. V trimming: 5 bases; J trimming: 1 base; junction bases outside the gene matches: 3. The germline gives CDR1 SGHTA, CDR2 FQGTGA. CDR3 size: 14 residues. Here the CDR3 DNA reads TGTGCCAGCAGCCGCCAGGGGGGCACAGATACGCAGTATTTT. Translation: CASSRQGGTDTQYF.

This clonotype was detected once. The CDR3 DNA follows: TGTGCCAGCAGCCGACGGGACGGGGTCTCCTACGAGCAGTACTTC. Translated, it gives CASSRRDGVSYEQYF. The chain recombines TRBV3-1 with TRBJ2-7; D assignment may be TRBD1 or TRBD2 (5 bases each). This CDR3 region has 15 residues. Trimming pared 4 bases from V and 0 bases from J, leaving 13 bases between. Germline V lookup: CDR1 LGHDT, CDR2 YNNKEL (reference sequence).

The rearrangement uses TRBV18 and TRBJ1-4; D is uncertain. The CDR3 has 13 amino acids. In germline, CDR1 is KGHSH, CDR2 LQKENI. V gave up 4 bases and J gave up 4 bases, with 7 bases separating them. The CDR3 sequence is CASSQERNEKLFF. DNA of the CDR3: TGTGCCAGCTCACAGGAACGTAATGAAAAACTGTTTTTT.

The table lists this clonotype with a few counts. This chain joins TRBV12-3 or TRBV12-4 and TRBJ2-1, with 10 positions matching TRBD2. The CDR3 extends over 22 amino acids. After removal of 2 bases from V and 2 bases from J, the junction contained 21 bases not matched to a gene. The CDR3 loop is CASSLRLPQPTAGGPPYNEQFF. The CDR3 DNA sequence: TGTGCCAGCAGTTTAAGACTTCCTCAGCCGACAGCGGGAGGGCCTCCCTACAATGAGCAGTTCTTC.

The rearrangement uses TRBV7-8 and TRBJ2-3, with no clear D. The V end was cut by 3 bases, the J end by 6 bases, with 10 bases between. Germline loops: CDR1 SGHVS, CDR2 FQNEAQ. The CDR3 spans 13 residues. CDR3 residues: CASSFQPRDTQYF. DNA for the CDR3: TGTGCCAGCAGCTTCCAGCCTAGGGATACGCAGTATTTT.

This clonotype was seen a handful of times. J is TRBJ2-2 and V is TRBV9, with TRBD2 as a possible D gene (6 bases). CDR1 SGDLS and CDR2 YYNGEE come from the germline V gene. The length of the CDR3 is 16 residues. Trimming pared 3 bases from V and 5 bases from J, leaving 17 bases between. CDR3 nucleotide sequence: TGTGCCAGCAGCGCCTCCGGAGGGCGGTGGACCGGGGAGCTGTTTTTT. Its protein is CASSASGGRWTGELFF.

This sequence joins TRBV7-9 and TRBJ2-7, with TRBD1 matching 9 bases. Unmatched junction bases numbered 5, after V lost 3 bases and J lost 11 bases. In germline, CDR1 is SEHNR, CDR2 FQNEAQ (reference sequence). The CDR3 loop spans 12 amino acids. Written as DNA, the CDR3 is TGTGCCAGCAGCTTGGTACAGGGGGCGGAGTACTTC. It specifies CASSLVQGAEYF.

The rearrangement uses TRBV6-1 and TRBJ2-3; D may be TRBD1 (6 bases). Germline V gene data show CDR1 as MNHNS and CDR2 as SASEGT. The CDR3 runs to 10 residues. The CDR3 DNA reads as TGTGCTCAGGGGACAGATACGCAGTATTTT. This encodes CAQGTDTQYF.

This clonotype occurred a few times. The chain links TRBV7-3 to TRBJ2-2, with 8 bases matching TRBD2. CDR1 is SGHTA, CDR2 FQGTGA, per germline. The CDR3 runs to 16 residues. J gave up 0 bases and V 5 bases, and 5 bases lay outside the gene matches. This CDR3 is CASSPQRETNTGELFF. In DNA, the CDR3 is TGTGCCAGCAGCCCTCAGCGGGAGACGAACACCGGGGAGCTGTTTTTT. Drawing the rest from reference TRBV7-3 and TRBJ2-2, the complete variable domain is GAGVSQTPSNKVTEKGKYVELRCDPISGHTALYWYRQSLGQGPEFLIYFQGTGAADDSGLPNDRFFAVRPEGSVSTLKIQRTERGDSAVYLCASSPQRETNTGELFFGEGSRLTVL.

This clonotype has more than one count but fewer than ten. The chain joins TRBV7-2 to TRBJ1-1; 11 bases match TRBD1. The germline V gene encodes CDR1 SGHTA and CDR2 FQGNSA. The CDR3 extends over 13 amino acids. CDR3 residues: CATKGIRTGGAFF. CDR3 DNA sequence: TGTGCGACCAAGGGGATCCGGACAGGGGGCGCTTTCTTT.

V gene TRBV5-6 combines with J gene TRBJ2-1, with 11 bases identical to TRBD2. J lost 5 bases, V lost 6 bases, and 1 base had no gene match. The CDR3 extends over 13 amino acids. Germline lookup yields CDR1 SGHDT and CDR2 YYEEEE. The CDR3 sequence: CASKGLADNEQFF. For the CDR3, the DNA is TGTGCCAGCAAGGGACTAGCGGACAATGAGCAGTTCTTC.

The CDR3 sequence is CASSPLDRFTDTQYF. In DNA, the CDR3 is TGTGCCAGCAGCCCCCTCGACCGTTTCACAGATACGCAGTATTTT. The chain uses TRBV7-8 and TRBJ2-3; no firm D call. The V end was cut by 5 bases, the J end by 2 bases, with 14 bases between. CDR3 length: 15 amino acids. CDR1 is SGHVS, CDR2 FQNEAQ, per germline.

This clonotype was found a few times. The gene calls are TRBV4-2 and TRBJ2-2, with unresolved D. The germline CDR1 and CDR2 sequences are LGHNA and YNFKEQ. Trimming took 0 bases from V and 2 from J, leaving 13 bases between them. This CDR3 has 17 residues. The CDR3 bases are TGTGCCAGCAGCCAAGATAGGTGGGCTGGCAACACCGGGGAGCTGTTTTTT. It translates to CASSQDRWAGNTGELFF.

The J gene is TRBJ2-3, the V gene TRBV3-1; 7 bases fit TRBD2. V shed 2 bases and J 2 bases; nucleotides not matched to a gene: 4. Germline assignment: CDR1 LGHDT and CDR2 YNNKEL (reference sequence). The CDR3 runs 15 residues. The CDR3 reads CASSQFAGVTDTQYF. CDR3 coding DNA: TGTGCCAGCAGCCAATTCGCGGGGGTCACAGATACGCAGTATTTT.

The chain recombines TRBV11-3 with TRBJ2-3; 8 positions agree with TRBD1. V lost 4 bases and J lost 2; bases outside the gene matches: 8. The CDR3 covers 16 residues. Per germline, CDR1 SGHNT and CDR2 YENEEA. The CDR3 DNA is TGTGCCAGCAGCTCGAGGCCGGGACAGGCCACAGATACGCAGTATTTT. Residues: CASSSRPGQATDTQYF.

The V and J genes are TRBV19 and TRBJ2-1, with 7 bases that match TRBD2. The CDR3 contains 14 residues. Looked up from germline, CDR1 is LNHDA and CDR2 is SQIVND (reference sequence). V shed 4 bases, J shed 8 bases, and the junction held 8 bases outside the gene matches. The CDR3 DNA reads TGTGCCAGTAGTACTGGCGGGAGTATTGATGAGCAGTTCTTC. Protein: CASSTGGSIDEQFF.

This clonotype was observed at least ten times. The V and J genes are TRBV29-1 and TRBJ2-3, with 9 bases aligning to TRBD2. CDR1 and CDR2 from the germline V gene are SQVTM and ANQGSEA. J gave up 3 bases and V 2 bases, and 9 bases lay outside the gene matches. The CDR3 contains 16 residues. CDR3: CSVEPLLAGATDTQYF. The CDR3, as DNA: TGCAGCGTTGAACCACTCTTAGCGGGAGCGACAGATACGCAGTATTTT.

CDR3 sequence reads: CATSQGLPQYNEQFF. In DNA form, the CDR3 reads TGTGCCACCAGCCAGGGGCTCCCCCAATACAATGAGCAGTTCTTC. V gene TRBV24-1 combines with J gene TRBJ2-1, with D perhaps TRBD1 (6 bases). Trimming shortened V by 7 bases and J by 4 bases, and 16 bases separated the two germline ends. Per the germline V gene, CDR1 is KGHDR and CDR2 is SFDVKD. This CDR3 spans 15 amino acids.

In its sample, this clonotype was seen a few times. This chain links TRBV15 with TRBJ2-5, with 8 bases lining up with TRBD1. J was trimmed by 5 bases and V by 0 bases; bases with no gene match: 5. Germline V gene sequence: CDR1 LNHNV, CDR2 YYDKDF (reference sequence). The CDR3 consists of 15 residues. CDR3 residues: CATSRDGQGRETQYF. CDR3 sequence (DNA): TGTGCCACCAGCAGAGACGGACAGGGTCGGGAGACCCAGTACTTC.

J is TRBJ1-1 and V is TRBV6-5; no definite D call. Germline lookup yields CDR1 MNHEY and CDR2 SVGAGI. The CDR3 length is 17 residues. The V and J ends lost 6 bases and 0 bases respectively, with 20 bases between them. As DNA, the CDR3 is TGTGCCAGCAGCCACGGCGGCAGATATCCCCTGAACACTGAAGCTTTCTTT. Amino acids: CASSHGGRYPLNTEAFF.

V is TRBV7-2 and J is TRBJ2-5; a possible D gene is TRBD1 (6 bases). CDR1 is SGHTA and CDR2 is FQGNSA in the germline V gene. Trimming shortened V by 1 base and J by 2 bases, and 17 bases separated the two germline ends. This CDR3 spans 17 amino acids. The CDR3 nucleotides read TGTGCCAGCAGCTTAGTTGGGGCAGGGGCCTTTCAAGAGACCCAGTACTTC. Translation gives CASSLVGAGAFQETQYF.

The chain combines TRBV5-1 with TRBJ2-1, with 9 nucleotides matching TRBD1. J gave up 14 bases and V 3 bases, and 9 bases lay outside the gene matches. CDR1 and CDR2 (germline): SGHRS, YFSETQ. This CDR3 is built from 13 residues. In DNA form, the CDR3 reads TGCGCCAGCAGCTCGGACAGGGGAATGTTCAAGTTCTTC. Its translation: CASSSDRGMFKFF.